The 9 T cell receptor beta chains below were found in one sample sequenced in a study of T cell responses to AZD1222 COVID-19 vaccine. TCRdb's table, derived via immunoSEQ multiplex PCR, lists solely in-frame clones and lacks some. Of 120,000 or so clones in the sample, about 90% were seen once. Specimen: peripheral blood, collected on day 0 of AZD1222 vaccination. Source of these receptors: an adult in good health.

V and J are TRBV27 and TRBJ2-1, with TRBD2 matching over 13 bases. Germline lookup yields CDR1 MNHEY and CDR2 SMNVEV (reference sequence). The CDR3 spans 18 residues. The ends lost 8 bases at V and 9 bases at J; junction bases unmatched: 19. DNA for the CDR3: TGTGCCAGCGAAAGGAAATTGACGACGGGACTAGCGGGAAGTGAGCAGTTCTTC. Its protein product is CASERKLTTGLAGSEQFF.

The CDR3 spells CASSQPLNTGELFF. The CDR3 bases are TGTGCCAGCAGCCAGCCCCTGAACACCGGGGAGCTGTTTTTT. The gene calls are TRBV4-2 and TRBJ2-2; D unclear. The CDR3 is made up of 14 amino acids. The germline gives CDR1 LGHNA, CDR2 YNFKEQ. Trimming shortened V by 3 bases and J by 1 base, and 6 bases separated the two germline ends.

The chain recombines TRBV29-1 with TRBJ2-2; no clear D. The germline V gene encodes CDR1 SQVTM and CDR2 ANQGSEA. V shed 7 bases and J shed 2 bases, with 17 bases lying between them. This CDR3 has 15 amino acids. Here the CDR3 DNA reads TGCAGCGGAGGATTCCGGACGGACAACACCGGGGAGCTGTTTTTT. It is translated as CSGGFRTDNTGELFF.

In DNA form, the CDR3 reads TGTGCCAGCCCCAGGCTCTACACAGATACGCAGTATTTT. Amino acid sequence: CASPRLYTDTQYF. The chain uses TRBV6-5 and TRBJ2-3; D gene unclear. The germline gives CDR1 MNHEY, CDR2 SVGAGI. The CDR3 length is 13 residues. The V end was cut by 8 bases, the J end by 2 bases, with 11 bases between.

The genes are TRBV5-6 and TRBJ2-7; no definite D call. The ends were cut back, 2 bases at V and 4 bases at J, with 7 bases in the middle. Germline V CDR1 and CDR2: SGHDT, YYEEEE. CDR3 length: 12 amino acids. In DNA, the CDR3 is TGTGCCAGCAGCTTACGGAGATACGAGCAGTACTTC. This sequence encodes CASSLRRYEQYF. The full variable domain, completed using reference TRBV5-6 and TRBJ2-7, is DAGVTQSPTHLIKTRGQQVTLRCSPKSGHDTVSWYQQALGQGPQFIFQYYEEEERQRGNFPDRFSGHQFPNYSSELNVNALLLGDSALYLCASSLRRYEQYFGPGTRLTVT.

This chain joins TRBV5-1 and TRBJ2-7, with D perhaps TRBD2 (5 bases). This CDR3 contains 15 residues. V was pared by 4 bases and J by 0 bases, with 14 bases between. Germline assignment: CDR1 SGHRS and CDR2 YFSETQ. This CDR3 reads CASSSRTGSSYEQYF. For the CDR3, the DNA is TGCGCCAGCAGCAGCAGGACGGGGAGCTCCTACGAGCAGTACTTC.

The chain links TRBV30 to TRBJ1-5; a weak D match, TRBD1 (5 bases). V shed 2 bases and J shed 6 bases, with 11 bases lying between them. The CDR3 length is 13 residues. The V gene's germline CDR1 is GTSNPN and CDR2 SVGIG (reference sequence). This CDR3 is CAWSSSGPQPQHF. CDR3 DNA: TGTGCCTGGAGTTCCTCGGGACCTCAGCCCCAGCATTTT. Based on the CDR3 plus reference TRBV30 and TRBJ1-5, the full variable domain is SQTIHQWPATLVQPVGSPLSLECTVEGTSNPNLYWYRQAAGRGLQLLFYSVGIGQISSEVPQNLSASRPQDRQFILSSKKLLLSDSGFYLCAWSSSGPQPQHFGDGTRLSIL.

CDR3 sequence reads: CASARENSPLHF. In DNA form, the CDR3 reads TGTGCCAGCGCTAGAGAGAATTCACCCCTCCACTTT. The chain is built from TRBV6-5 and TRBJ1-6; D is uncertain. Trimming took off 8 bases at V and 7 bases at J, with 9 bases between the two ends. The CDR3 is made up of 12 amino acids. The V gene's germline CDR1 is MNHEY and CDR2 SVGAGI.

The gene calls are TRBV7-2 and TRBJ1-2; D perhaps matches TRBD1 (5 bases). Germline-derived CDR1 and CDR2 are SGHTA and FQGNSA. Trimming removed 5 bases from V and 4 bases from J, with 26 bases in between. The CDR3 contains 18 residues. CDR3 loop: CASSPLSPSVGRAYGYTF. Written as DNA, the CDR3 is TGTGCCAGCAGCCCATTATCCCCCTCTGTAGGCAGGGCCTATGGCTACACCTTC.